The source of this T cell receptor (beta chain) is a study of T cell responses to AZD1222 COVID-19 vaccine. Findings and limits, study-wide: Just 6 or 7 AZD1222 recipients were seropositive at baseline. Among vaccine-associated CD4 TCRs, coverage spanned spike, with dominance at 160-218 and 743-854.

Second-dose intervals near 4 or 12 weeks were combined. J lost 1 base, V lost 5 bases, and 7 bases had no gene match. Germline loops: CDR1 MDHEN, CDR2 SYDVKM. The CDR3 is made up of 16 amino acids. In the case of this clone: The antigen is unknown.

The method was immunoSEQ multiplex PCR; TCRdb's version includes in-frame clones alone and lacks a portion of them. The data hold under 80,000 clones, with around 81% observed a single time. Sequencing used peripheral blood, obtained 28 days after the second AZD1222 dose. This TCR came from an adult who received the AZD1222 COVID-19 vaccine. V is TRBV28 and J is TRBJ2-1, with 8 positions matching TRBD2. As DNA, the CDR3 is TGTGCCAGCAGTCCAAGCGGGAGCCGGTCCTACAATGAGCAGTTCTTC. Translating it yields CASSPSGSRSYNEQFF. The whole variable domain, remainder taken from reference TRBV28 and TRBJ2-1, is DVKVTQSSRYLVKRTGEKVFLECVQDMDHENMFWYRQDPGLGLRLIYFSYDVKMKEKGDIPEGYSVSREKKERFSLILESASTNQTSMYLCASSPSGSRSYNEQFFGPGTRLTVL.